This T cell receptor beta chain was observed in a study of blood T cells in healthy people across ages. Concerning this clonotype itself: No antigen is known for it.

Extraction of total RNA produced a minimum of 5 micrograms from each sample. Study-wide findings and caveats: Roughly linearly, TCR beta diversity per million T cells fell as age increased. No one knew whether donors had CMV, which possibly confounded expanded clonotype changes.

A J-beta primer mix and a sample-barcoded 5' primer were used in a second PCR of roughly 6 to 11 cycles. The authors tagged each cDNA molecule using a template-switch adaptor with 12 random nucleotides. MiXCR, applied by TCRdb to the 5' RACE reads, yields one record per CDR3 protein. The table lists about 680,000 distinct CDR3 sequences, 49% of them singletons, with roughly a third in the top ten. The CDR3 consists of 14 residues. Germline CDR1 is KGHSH and CDR2 is LQKENI. The ends lost 1 base at V and 4 bases at J; junction bases unmatched: 1. This TCR was recovered from a woman aged 60-70 years in good health. This sequence joins TRBV18 and TRBJ2-4; 7 positions match TRBD1. Sample: blood. The CDR3 protein is CASSPRGQKNIQYF. CDR3 bases: TGTGCCAGCTCACCACGGGGACAGAAAAACATTCAGTACTTC. Full variable domain (remainder filled in from reference TRBV18 and TRBJ2-4): NAGVMQNPRHLVRRRGQEARLRCSPMKGHSHVYWYRQLPEEGLKFMVYLQKENIIDESGMPKERFSAEFPKEGPSILRIQQVVRGDSAAYFCASSPRGQKNIQYFGAGTRLSVL.